A single sample gave rise to the 6 T cell receptor beta chains below, sequenced in a study of graft-versus-host responses after intestinal transplantation. Sequencing was performed with immunoSEQ multiplex PCR; in TCRdb, only in-frame clones are kept and a portion is missing. Of tens of thousands of clones listed, about 90% are singletons. This material consisted of PBMCs, taken about 93 weeks after intestinal transplant. These receptors were obtained from a human patient who received an intestinal transplant, so some T cells may come from the graft donor.

The chain is built from TRBV7-2 and TRBJ2-1; D unresolved. Germline V gene sequence: CDR1 SGHTA, CDR2 FQGNSA. V lost 5 bases and J 2 bases, leaving 7 bases between the germline ends. The CDR3 has 13 residues. The CDR3 DNA follows: TGTGCCAGCAGCGCCGTTACCTACAATGAGCAGTTCTTC. Translating it yields CASSAVTYNEQFF. Using reference TRBV7-2 and TRBJ2-1 for the parts outside the CDR3, the full variable domain is GAGVSQSPSNKVTEKGKDVELRCDPISGHTALYWYRQSLGQGLEFLIYFQGNSAPDKSGLPSDRFSAERTGGSVSTLTIQRTQQEDSAVYLCASSAVTYNEQFFGPGTRLTVL.

For this clone: Germline and junction disagree at one end, which may indicate a read error. The sample carries other DNA sequences with the same CDR3. The chain links TRBV10-3 to TRBJ1-5, with a possible D match to TRBD1 (6 bases). The CDR3 is 14 residues long. Germline CDR1 reads ENHRY; CDR2 reads SYGVKD. CDR3 in DNA: TGCGCCACCGGCAGGGGTAATAGCAATCAGCCCCAGCATTTT. Protein: CATGRGNSNQPQHF.

V usage is TRBV6-1 and J usage is TRBJ1-1; D is uncertain. CDR1 and CDR2 (germline): MNHNS, SASEGT. The CDR3 covers 13 residues. V was clipped by 7 bases and J by 1 base, with 10 bases between them. The CDR3 protein is CASKKAGNTEAFF. The CDR3 DNA follows: TGTGCCAGCAAGAAGGCCGGGAACACTGAAGCTTTCTTT.

This sequence joins TRBV12-5 and TRBJ1-1; D gene unclear. The length of the CDR3 is 13 residues. Deletions cut 5 bases from V and 2 bases from J, with 9 bases between. Germline assignment: CDR1 LGHNT and CDR2 FRNRAP. The CDR3 DNA reads as TGTGCTAGTGGTAAAACAGCAAACACTGAAGCTTTCTTT. This gives the protein CASGKTANTEAFF.

This clone was seen a single time. The V call is TRBV4-1, the J call TRBJ2-7; 10 positions match TRBD2. The CDR3 spans 12 residues. In germline, CDR1 is MGHRA, CDR2 YSYEKL. With V trimmed by 4 bases and J by 7 bases, 1 base remained unmatched. The CDR3 reads CASSLAGGEQYF. The CDR3 bases are TGCGCCAGCAGCCTAGCGGGGGGTGAGCAGTACTTC.

The chain links TRBV5-6 to TRBJ1-2; TRBD1 is a possible D gene (6 bases). Trimming took 3 bases from V and 2 from J, leaving 11 bases between them. CDR3 size: 14 residues. Germline loops: CDR1 SGHDT, CDR2 YYEEEE. The CDR3 region has the DNA TGTGCCAGCAGCTCGACCGACAGGAACTATGGCTACACCTTC. Encoded protein: CASSSTDRNYGYTF.